This is a list of T cell receptor beta chains from one sample in a study of identical twins. One entry per CDR3 protein results from TCRdb running MiXCR on the 5' RACE reads. Counted here are nearly 900,000 distinct CDR3 sequences, approximately 13% occurring once; the ten biggest clones make up roughly 1.5%. This same sample was also part of a study on yellow fever vaccine responses in identical twins.

Input material: PBMCs. Receptors originate from a woman younger than 30 in good health. Each CDR3 is given with its conserved first and last residue. The D gene is left open where the match is weak. Rows give clone size only sometimes, using once, few, many, or a class for an expanded clone.

d_call j_call clone_size v_call cdr3_nt cdr3_aa
TRBD2 TRBJ2-1 . TRBV15 TGTGCCACCAGCAGAGAAGGACTAGCGGGAGCTTACAATGAGCAGTTCTTC CATSREGLAGAYNEQFF
TRBD2 TRBJ2-3 many TRBV5-6 TGTGCCAGCAGCTTGGGACTAGCGGGGGGAACTAGCACAGATACGCAGTATTTT CASSLGLAGGTSTDTQYF
. TRBJ2-1 few TRBV12-3/TRBV12-4 TGTGCCAGCAGTTCCAGGGAATCGAATGAGCAGTTCTTC CASSSRESNEQFF
. TRBJ2-1 many TRBV25-1 TGTGCCAGCAGTGAGTTACTCCGAGATGAGCAGTTCTTC CASSELLRDEQFF
. TRBJ2-7 . TRBV12-3/TRBV12-4 TGTGCCAGCAGTTTGAGTATGCGGGGCTACGAGCAGTACTTC CASSLSMRGYEQYF
TRBD2 TRBJ2-5 . TRBV20-1 TGCAGTGCCACTCCGACTAGCGGGTTAGAAGAGACCCAGTACTTC CSATPTSGLEETQYF
TRBD1 TRBJ2-2 . TRBV11-3 TGTGCCAGCAGCTTAGGAACAGGGGTAGCCGGGGAGCTGTTTTTT CASSLGTGVAGELFF
. TRBJ1-1 . TRBV20-1 TGCAGTGCCAGACCCCCACAGAGACTTATGAACACTGAAGCTTTCTTT CSARPPQRLMNTEAFF
TRBD1 TRBJ2-5 few TRBV7-9 TGTGCCAGCAGCTTAGGTGGGACAGGGGCCGAGACCCAGTACTTC CASSLGGTGAETQYF
TRBD2 TRBJ2-1 . TRBV4-1 TGCGCCAGCAGCCACAGACTAGCGGGGGGGCTCACTGAGCAGTTCTTC CASSHRLAGGLTEQFF
. TRBJ1-3 few TRBV7-8 TGTGCCAGCAGACCCGACAGCTCTGGAAACACCATATATTTT CASRPDSSGNTIYF
. TRBJ2-3 few TRBV12-3/TRBV12-4 TGTGCCAGCAGTTTGTCTACCGGCATCTCCACAGATACGCAGTATTTT CASSLSTGISTDTQYF
. TRBJ2-1 few TRBV7-7 TGTGCCAGCAGCCCTAACTACGGCGGACGATACAATGAGCAGTTCTTC CASSPNYGGRYNEQFF
. TRBJ2-1 . TRBV24-1 TGTGCCACCAGTGATTTGCAGGTAGGGCAAGAGCAGTTCTTC CATSDLQVGQEQFF
. TRBJ2-1 few TRBV24-1 TGTGCCACCAGTGGATTCGACCTCGGAAATGAGCAGTTCTTC CATSGFDLGNEQFF
. TRBJ1-4 few TRBV15 TGTGCCACCAGCAGCACCGTGGGTGAAAAACTGTTTTTT CATSSTVGEKLFF
TRBD2 TRBJ2-5 many TRBV12-3/TRBV12-4 TGTGCCAGCAGGACTAGCGGGAGGGTCCTCGGAGAGACCCAGTACTTC CASRTSGRVLGETQYF
. TRBJ2-2 . TRBV19 TGTGCCAGTAGGATGTTACAGGGCGCCGGGGAGCTGTTTTTT CASRMLQGAGELFF
. TRBJ2-7 . TRBV11-2 TGTGCCAGCAGCTTAGAACTCCACTACGAGCAGTACTTC CASSLELHYEQYF
. TRBJ2-7 few TRBV20-1 TGCAGTGCTAGAGATCGGTGGGCCCCCTACGAGCAGTACTTC CSARDRWAPYEQYF
. TRBJ2-3 . TRBV9 TGTGCCAGCAACCCTCAGGGCAGGTTTAGCACAGATACGCAGTATTTT CASNPQGRFSTDTQYF
TRBD1 TRBJ2-4 few TRBV5-1 TGCGCCAGCAGCCCCCGAGACAGGGACGGAAACATTCAGTACTTC CASSPRDRDGNIQYF
. TRBJ2-7 . TRBV11-2 TGTGCCAGCAGCTTAGTCCGTGACTACCAACACTACGAGCAGTACTTC CASSLVRDYQHYEQYF
. TRBJ1-3 few TRBV3-1 TGTGCCAGCAGCCGAGGGGGGCTGCGAAACACCATATATTTT CASSRGGLRNTIYF
. TRBJ1-5 few TRBV24-1 TGTGCCACCAGTGATAGCCGGACAGCGAAAAGCAATCAGCCCCAGCATTTT CATSDSRTAKSNQPQHF
. TRBJ1-1 many TRBV29-1 TGCAGCGTTGTCATATTCGGAATGAACACTGAAGCTTTCTTT CSVVIFGMNTEAFF
. TRBJ2-1 few TRBV12-3/TRBV12-4 TGTGCCAGCAGTACCGGGACTCAAACGACCCGGCAGTTCTTC CASSTGTQTTRQFF
TRBD2 TRBJ2-1 few TRBV24-1 TGTGCCACCAGCAGACAGGGCCCGGGACTAGCGGCCTACAATGAGCAGTTCTTC CATSRQGPGLAAYNEQFF
TRBD1 TRBJ2-5 many TRBV6-2/TRBV6-3 TGTGCCAGCAGTTCAACAGGGGGCCAAGAGACCCAGTACTTC CASSSTGGQETQYF
TRBD1 TRBJ1-5 many TRBV2 TGTGCCAGCAGTGATGAGGACAGGGTGGATCAGCCCCAGCATTTT CASSDEDRVDQPQHF
. TRBJ2-3 few TRBV5-1 TGCGCCAGCAGCTTACCCTCCCTTGGGGGCGGGGATACGCAGTATTTT CASSLPSLGGGDTQYF
. TRBJ2-3 many TRBV15 TGTGCCACCAGGAAATCTGGCACAGATACGCAGTATTTT CATRKSGTDTQYF
TRBD2 TRBJ2-5 few TRBV11-2 TGTGCCAGCAGCCGGATAGCGGGCCTCCAAGAGACCCAGTACTTC CASSRIAGLQETQYF
TRBD2 TRBJ2-1 few TRBV20-1 TGCAGTGCCCACTCCGGGACTACACTATACGAGCAGTTCTTC CSAHSGTTLYEQFF
. TRBJ1-2 few TRBV20-1 TGCAGTGCGGAGGGGTACTATGGCTACACCTTC CSAEGYYGYTF
. TRBJ1-2 . TRBV7-2 TGTGCCAGCAGCTTAGGGCCACAAGTTCGTTCAGCGAACTATGGCTACACCTTC CASSLGPQVRSANYGYTF
TRBD1 TRBJ1-4 few TRBV20-1 TGCAGTGCTCCCGCCGGGACAGGGGGCTCCGGAGGGAGAGAAAAACTGTTTTTT CSAPAGTGGSGGREKLFF
. TRBJ2-1 . TRBV28 TGTGCCAGCAGTTTCCCTGTAGTGATTAGGAGAAAGGGGGGTGAGCAGTTCTTC CASSFPVVIRRKGGEQFF
. TRBJ2-1 many TRBV6-5 TGTGCCAGCAGGCAAGCGAATGAGCAGTTCTTC CASRQANEQFF
TRBD2 TRBJ2-1 few TRBV27 TGTGCCAGCAGCCCCGGGACTAGCGGGGGCCCACTCTTC CASSPGTSGGPLF
. TRBJ1-1 . TRBV28 TGTGCCAGCAGTTTAAGGGGCAGGGGCATTGAAGCTTTCTTT CASSLRGRGIEAFF
TRBD2 TRBJ2-1 many TRBV10-3 TGTGCCATCAGTGCAGTTACTAGCGGTCACAATGAGCAGTTCTTC CAISAVTSGHNEQFF
. TRBJ2-2 . TRBV5-1 TGCGCCAGCAGCTTGGAGTCAGGGGTCTTCACCGGGGAGCTGTTTTTT CASSLESGVFTGELFF
TRBD1 TRBJ1-5 few TRBV6-2/TRBV6-3 TGTGCCAGCAGCAGGGACAGGATTGGGCCCCAGCATTTT CASSRDRIGPQHF
. TRBJ1-5 few TRBV10-2 TGCGCCAGCAGCCCCCGGGGGGCGCTTAGCAATCAGCCCCAGCATTTT CASSPRGALSNQPQHF
TRBD2 TRBJ2-2 few TRBV29-1 TGCAGCGCAGGACTAGCGGGACAGAACACCGGGGAGCTGTTTTTT CSAGLAGQNTGELFF